The subject of this entry is one T cell receptor (beta chain). Its cognate antigen is unknown. This sample was taken from a study of CD8 T cells in Susac syndrome. Study outcomes and limitations: It was in TEMRA cells and active patients that Susac CD8+ clonal expansion peaked.

Random hexamers were used to reverse transcribe the RNA input (roughly 0.5 to 1 ug). TCRdb reanalysed the immunoSEQ multiplex PCR reads using MiXCR and keeps one entry per CDR3 protein. Among 120,000 or so distinct CDR3 sequences, about 95% were seen once, and the ten largest hold around 0.2%. This sequence originates from a human donor with Susac syndrome. Sequencing used CD8+ T cells from PBMCs.

In DNA, the CDR3 is TGCGCCAGCAGCCAAGATAACGGGGGGACTGAAGCTTTCTTT. The encoded protein is CASSQDNGGTEAFF. The chain employs TRBV4-1 and TRBJ1-1; D might be TRBD1 (5 bases). Germline-derived CDR1 and CDR2 are MGHRA and YSYEKL. Between the trimmed V and J ends, which lost 0 bases and 5 bases, there was a span of 10 bases. The CDR3 sequence is 14 residues long.